This passage covers 18 T cell receptor beta chains from one sample sequenced in a study of Tregs in tolerant kidney transplant recipients. Sequenced by immunoSEQ multiplex PCR; TCRdb stores in-frame clones only, minus some. Listed are roughly 48,000 clones; 0.85% falls within the top ten. Sequences were derived from CD4+ T cells from blood, sampled before the transplant. These receptor sequences come from a human donor who received a combined kidney and bone marrow transplant.

Concerning this clone: The observed sequence ends 3 residues before the CDR3 terminus, with the missing tail filled in from the germline J gene. The rearrangement joins TRBV18 to TRBJ2-1, with TRBD2 as a possible D gene (5 bases). The V end lost 3 bases, the J end lost 6 bases, and 24 bases lay between the germline ends. Germline CDR1 KGHSH, CDR2 LQKENI. The CDR3 extends over 18 amino acids. The sequenced part of the CDR3 DNA is TGTGCCAGCTCACCGGCGGCGGGTGGTAGCGAGAGAAGCAATGAG. It translates to CASSPAAGGSERSNE. The complete CDR3 reads CASSPAAGGSERSNEQFF. Together with reference TRBV18 and TRBJ2-1, the CDR3 gives the full variable domain: NAGVMQNPRHLVRRRGQEARLRCSPMKGHSHVYWYRQLPEEGLKFMVYLQKENIIDESGMPKERFSAEFPKEGPSILRIQQVVRGDSAAYFCASSPAAGGSERSNEQFFGPGTRLTVL.

Points on this clone: From the germline J gene comes the end of the CDR3, since the read stops 3 residues before it. The chain uses TRBV7-3 and TRBJ1-1, with 7 bases matching TRBD1. The CDR3 runs to 15 residues. Germline loops: CDR1 SGHTA, CDR2 FQGTGA. The trim removed 3 bases at V and 0 bases at J, leaving 4 bases unmatched. The sequenced part of the CDR3 DNA is TGTGCCAGCAGCTTGGGGACAGACGTGAACACTGAA. Translation: CASSLGTDVNTE. In full, the CDR3 is CASSLGTDVNTEAFF.

As for this clone: Read coverage stops 3 residues before the CDR3 terminus; the germline J gene supplies the remainder. V usage is TRBV29-1 and J usage is TRBJ2-5; D is ambiguous. Germline values: CDR1 SQVTM, CDR2 ANQGSEA. The V end lost 5 bases, the J end lost 5 bases, and 15 bases lay between the germline ends. This CDR3 contains 13 residues. CDR3 DNA, as far as it was read: TGCAGCGTTACCCGACGGGTCGGGGAGACC. The encoded protein is CSVTRRVGET. The entire CDR3 protein reads CSVTRRVGETQYF.

Of note for this clone: The read stops 3 residues short of the end of the CDR3; the missing end is completed from the germline J gene. The chain uses TRBV2 and TRBJ2-5; D gene uncertain. The CDR3 runs 13 residues. Trimming stripped 4 bases from V and 4 bases from J, with 10 bases between. Germline V CDR1 and CDR2: SNHLY, FYNNEI. The sequenced part of the CDR3 DNA is TGTGCCAGCAGTGGTCGCGGTACAGAGACC. Amino acid sequence: CASSGRGTET. The entire CDR3 sequence reads CASSGRGTETQYF.

Turning to this clone: The read terminates 3 residues before the CDR3 end, so the remaining end is supplied by the germline J gene. The chain couples TRBV12-3 or TRBV12-4 to TRBJ2-5, with a tentative D call TRBD2 (6 bases). This CDR3 has 14 residues. V lost 7 bases and J lost 4, with 16 bases in between. The CDR3 here is CASMRRGGTETQYF. The CDR3 DNA, read in part, is TGTGCCAGCATGCGGCGGGGAGGAACAGAGACC.

Of note for this clone: The read comes to an end 3 residues before the CDR3 does, leaving the germline J gene to fill in the end. J is TRBJ2-7 and V is TRBV2, with 10 bases identical to TRBD1. Germline loops: CDR1 SNHLY, CDR2 FYNNEI. This CDR3 has 14 residues. Unmatched junction bases numbered 6, after V lost 7 bases and J lost 3 bases. The part of the CDR3 DNA that was read is TGTGCCAGCACGAGACAGGGGGCCCACTACGAG. This codes for CASTRQGAHYE. The CDR3 in its entirety is CASTRQGAHYEQYF.

On this clone: The read ends 3 residues shy of where the CDR3 ends; the end is completed using the germline J gene. The V call is TRBV5-1, the J call TRBJ2-6; 7 bases map to TRBD1. The germline V gene has CDR1 SGHRS and CDR2 YFSETQ. The CDR3 spans 15 residues. V was clipped by 5 bases and J by 6 bases; unmatched bases: 8. This CDR3 is CASSLGGGEANVLTF. The CDR3 DNA, read in part, is TGCGCCAGCAGTCTAGGGGGCGGCGAGGCCAACGTC.

Points on this clone: Read coverage stops 3 residues before the CDR3 terminus; the germline J gene supplies the remainder. This chain joins TRBV2 and TRBJ1-1; no clear D gene. The length of the CDR3 is 14 residues. V lost 2 bases, J lost 4 bases, and 11 bases lay in between. Germline lookup yields CDR1 SNHLY and CDR2 FYNNEI. The DNA read from the CDR3 is TGTGCCAGCAGTGAATGGAGATCGGGCACTGAA. This encodes CASSEWRSGTE. The whole CDR3 region reads CASSEWRSGTEAFF.

As to this clone: The read ends 3 residues before the CDR3 terminus; that terminus is restored from the germline J gene. This chain uses TRBV30 with TRBJ2-6, with D maybe TRBD1 (5 bases). The CDR3 sequence is 13 residues long. Germline values: CDR1 GTSNPN, CDR2 SVGIG (reference sequence). V lost 8 bases and J 2 bases, leaving 10 bases between the germline ends. The sequenced part of the CDR3 DNA is TGTGCCGGCCAGACAGCTGGGGCCAACGTC. Protein: CAGQTAGANV. The complete CDR3 reads CAGQTAGANVLTF.

In the case of this clone: The read ends 3 residues before the CDR3 terminus; that terminus is restored from the germline J gene. The V and J genes are TRBV7-2 and TRBJ2-3, with a weak D call TRBD1 (6 bases). CDR1 and CDR2 (germline): SGHTA, FQGNSA. This CDR3 is 12 amino acids long. The CDR3 spells CASARRDTAQYF. The part of the CDR3 DNA that was read is TGTGCCAGCGCCCGACGGGACACAGCG. Full variable domain (remainder filled in from reference TRBV7-2 and TRBJ2-3): GAGVSQSPSNKVTEKGKDVELRCDPISGHTALYWYRQSLGQGLEFLIYFQGNSAPDKSGLPSDRFSAERTGGSVSTLTIQRTQQEDSAVYLCASARRDTAQYFGPGTRLTVL.

On this clone: The DNA ends 3 residues before the CDR3 does, and the rest of the CDR3 is filled in from the germline J gene. The J gene is TRBJ1-6, the V gene TRBV2; D gene ambiguous. CDR1 and CDR2 (germline): SNHLY, FYNNEI. The CDR3 is made up of 16 amino acids. V was pared by 2 bases and J by 9 bases, with 17 bases between. The CDR3 is CASSEKANSKISPLHF. Incomplete CDR3 DNA: TGTGCCAGCAGTGAAAAGGCGAACAGTAAAATTTCACCC.

Remarks on this clone: The read gets to within 3 residues of the CDR3 end, and the germline J gene fills in the rest. The rearrangement joins TRBV14 to TRBJ2-3; D is uncertain. V was cut by 0 bases and J by 0 bases, with 10 bases left in between. The CDR3 runs 16 residues. The V gene's germline CDR1 is SGHDN and CDR2 FVKESK. The CDR3 DNA, read in part, is TGTGCCAGCAGCCAAGATTCCGGTCCTAGCACAGATACG. The encoded protein is CASSQDSGPSTDT. The entire CDR3 sequence reads CASSQDSGPSTDTQYF. The whole variable domain, remainder taken from reference TRBV14 and TRBJ2-3, is EAGVTQFPSHSVIEKGQTVTLRCDPISGHDNLYWYRRVMGKEIKFLLHFVKESKQDESGMPNNRFLAERTGGTYSTLKVQPAELEDSGVYFCASSQDSGPSTDTQYFGPGTRLTVL.

As concerns this clone: The sequenced fragment ends 3 residues before the CDR3 boundary, so the rest is inferred from the germline J gene. The chain couples TRBV5-1 to TRBJ2-7, with TRBD2 as a possible D gene (5 bases). V lost 4 bases, J lost 5 bases, and 19 bases lay in between. This CDR3 has 15 residues. Germline V gene sequence: CDR1 SGHRS, CDR2 YFSETQ. CDR3 in amino acids: CASSPPLGTYNEQYF. The part of the CDR3 DNA that was read is TGCGCCAGCAGCCCTCCACTAGGAACTTATAACGAG.

Comments on this clone: Read coverage stops 3 residues before the CDR3 terminus; the germline J gene supplies the remainder. The chain employs TRBV2 and TRBJ2-7; 7 positions agree with TRBD2. The CDR3 length is 12 residues. The V and J ends lost 6 bases and 2 bases, in that order; junction bases with no gene match: 1. The germline gives CDR1 SNHLY, CDR2 FYNNEI. CDR3 bases read: TGTGCCAGCAGGGGGACTACCTACGAG. As protein: CASRGTTYE. Given in full, the CDR3 is CASRGTTYEQYF.

Details on this clone: The read terminates 3 residues ahead of where the CDR3 ends, so the germline J gene completes it. The genes are TRBV7-3 and TRBJ2-3, with D perhaps TRBD1 (5 bases). The CDR3 is 16 amino acids. Germline V gives CDR1 SGHTA, CDR2 FQGTGA. Trimming cost V 2 bases and J 0 bases, with 12 bases left between them. CDR3 DNA (partial): TGTGCCAGCAGCTTATTGCCAGACAGTAGCACAGATACG. The encoded protein is CASSLLPDSSTDT. The full-length CDR3 reads as CASSLLPDSSTDTQYF.

For this clone: The read terminates 3 residues before the CDR3 end, so the remaining end is supplied by the germline J gene. This sequence joins TRBV18 and TRBJ2-1; 9 nucleotides align to TRBD2. V lost 2 bases, J lost 8 bases, and 7 bases stayed unmatched. CDR1 is KGHSH, CDR2 LQKENI, per germline. The CDR3 spans 15 residues. Here the CDR3 reads CASSPLLAGEYEQFF. The part of the CDR3 DNA that was read is TGTGCCAGCTCACCATTATTAGCGGGAGAATATGAG. The whole variable domain, remainder taken from reference TRBV18 and TRBJ2-1, is NAGVMQNPRHLVRRRGQEARLRCSPMKGHSHVYWYRQLPEEGLKFMVYLQKENIIDESGMPKERFSAEFPKEGPSILRIQQVVRGDSAAYFCASSPLLAGEYEQFFGPGTRLTVL.

On this clone: With the read ending 3 residues before the CDR3 end, the germline J gene is used to fill in that end. V gene TRBV30 combines with J gene TRBJ2-2, with 11 bases that match TRBD1. Germline V gene data show CDR1 as GTSNPN and CDR2 as SVGIG (reference sequence). V lost 3 bases and J lost 6; bases outside the gene matches: 15. This CDR3 is 18 amino acids long. The CDR3 loop reads CAWSLFFVGQGAPGELFF. The CDR3 DNA, read in part, is TGTGCCTGGAGCCTCTTCTTTGTTGGACAGGGGGCGCCCGGGGAG.

About this clone: The missing CDR3 end, 3 residues past where the read stops, is filled in from the germline J gene. The rearrangement links TRBV30 to TRBJ1-4; the D is unclear. This CDR3 spans 13 amino acids. V was trimmed by 4 bases and J by 3 bases, leaving 9 bases between them. The germline V gene has CDR1 GTSNPN and CDR2 SVGIG (reference sequence). CDR3 DNA, as far as it was read: TGTGCCTGGACGGCCGCGGCTAATGAAAAA. Protein sequence: CAWTAAANEK. The whole CDR3 reads CAWTAAANEKLFF.